Sequencing of this T cell receptor beta chain was carried out in a study of T cells of healthy individuals. Germline-derived CDR1 and CDR2 are SGHKS and YYEKEE (reference sequence). With 2 bases removed from V and 7 bases from J, the gap between germline ends came to 10 bases. This CDR3 contains 13 residues. This clonotype was observed a handful of times. One entry per CDR3 protein results from TCRdb running MiXCR on the 5' RACE reads. The sample consists of fewer than 70,000 distinct CDR3 sequences, roughly 15% of them appearing once. The genes are TRBV5-5 and TRBJ2-1; D gene uncertain. The receptor was isolated from a human donor in good health. The CDR3 region is CASSLASWNEQFF. The CDR3 nucleotides are TGTGCCAGCAGCTTAGCGTCTTGGAATGAGCAGTTCTTC.